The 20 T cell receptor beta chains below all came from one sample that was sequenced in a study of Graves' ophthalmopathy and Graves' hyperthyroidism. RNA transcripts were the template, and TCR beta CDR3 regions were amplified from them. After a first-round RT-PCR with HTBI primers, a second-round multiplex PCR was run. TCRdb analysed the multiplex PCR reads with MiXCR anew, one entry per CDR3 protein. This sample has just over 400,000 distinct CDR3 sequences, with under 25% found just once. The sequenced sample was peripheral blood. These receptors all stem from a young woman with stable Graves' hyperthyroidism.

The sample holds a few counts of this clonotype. Here the CDR3 reads CAISKGIGAQETQYF. The CDR3 coding sequence is TGTGCCATCAGCAAGGGGATCGGCGCCCAAGAGACCCAGTACTTC. V and J are TRBV10-3 and TRBJ2-5; D is possibly TRBD1 (5 bases). This CDR3 region has 15 residues. V was trimmed by 6 bases and J by 1 base, leaving 15 bases between them. Looked up from germline, CDR1 is ENHRY and CDR2 is SYGVKD.

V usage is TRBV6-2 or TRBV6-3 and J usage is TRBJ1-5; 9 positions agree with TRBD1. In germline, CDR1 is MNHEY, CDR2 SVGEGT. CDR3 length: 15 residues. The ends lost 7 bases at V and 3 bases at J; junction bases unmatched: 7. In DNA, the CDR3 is TGTGCCAGCACCTACCGGGACAGGGCCAATCAGCCCCAGCATTTT. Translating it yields CASTYRDRANQPQHF.

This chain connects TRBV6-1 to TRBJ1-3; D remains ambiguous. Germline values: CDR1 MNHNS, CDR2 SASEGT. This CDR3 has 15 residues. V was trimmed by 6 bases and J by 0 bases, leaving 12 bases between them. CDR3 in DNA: TGTGCCAGCAGCGCATCCCGGGGCTCTGGAAACACCATATATTTT. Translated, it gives CASSASRGSGNTIYF.

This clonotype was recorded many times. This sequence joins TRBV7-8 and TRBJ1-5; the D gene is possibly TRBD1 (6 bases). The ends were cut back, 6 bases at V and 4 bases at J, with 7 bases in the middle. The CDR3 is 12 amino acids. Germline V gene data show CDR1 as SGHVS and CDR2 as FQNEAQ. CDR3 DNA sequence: TGTGCCAGCAGGACAGGTAATCAGCCCCAGCATTTT. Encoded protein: CASRTGNQPQHF. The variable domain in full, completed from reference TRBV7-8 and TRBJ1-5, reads GAGVSQSPRYKVAKRGQDVALRCDPISGHVSLFWYQQALGQGPEFLTYFQNEAQLDKSGLPSDRFFAERPEGSVSTLKIQRTQQEDSAVYLCASRTGNQPQHFGDGTRLSIL.

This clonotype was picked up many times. The CDR3 DNA sequence: TGTGCCAGCAGTTACTCGGGGTCAGGGAAGGCCTCTGGGGCCAACGTCCTGACTTTC. Translation gives CASSYSGSGKASGANVLTF. V is TRBV6-2 or TRBV6-3 and J is TRBJ2-6; possibly TRBD1 for D (5 bases). This CDR3 comprises 19 residues. Germline CDR1 and CDR2: MNHEY and SVGEGT. Deletions cut 0 bases from V and 0 bases from J, with 15 bases between.

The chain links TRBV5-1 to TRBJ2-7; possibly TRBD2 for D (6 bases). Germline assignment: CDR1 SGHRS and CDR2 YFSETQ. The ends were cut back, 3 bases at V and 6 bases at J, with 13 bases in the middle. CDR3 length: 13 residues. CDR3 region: CASSSGVGVEQYF. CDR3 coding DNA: TGCGCCAGCAGCTCGGGGGTAGGAGTCGAGCAGTACTTC. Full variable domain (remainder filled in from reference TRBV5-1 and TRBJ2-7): KAGVTQTPRYLIKTRGQQVTLSCSPISGHRSVSWYQQTPGQGLQFLFEYFSETQRNKGNFPGRFSGRQFSNSRSEMNVSTLELGDSALYLCASSSGVGVEQYFGPGTRLTVT.

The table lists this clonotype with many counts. CDR3 sequence reads: CASSSNTAFYNSPLHF. The CDR3 DNA sequence: TGTGCCAGCAGCTCGAACACCGCTTTCTATAATTCACCCCTCCACTTT. The V call is TRBV28, the J call TRBJ1-6; D not resolved. Germline assignment: CDR1 MDHEN and CDR2 SYDVKM. CDR3 length: 16 amino acids. The V gene lost 6 bases and the J gene lost 3 bases, with 15 bases spanning the gap.

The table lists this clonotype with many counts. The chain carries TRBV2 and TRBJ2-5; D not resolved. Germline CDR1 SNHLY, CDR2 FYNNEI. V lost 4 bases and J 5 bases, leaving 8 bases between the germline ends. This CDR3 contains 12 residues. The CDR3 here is CASSGFGETQYF. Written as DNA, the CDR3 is TGTGCCAGCAGTGGGTTCGGGGAGACCCAGTACTTC. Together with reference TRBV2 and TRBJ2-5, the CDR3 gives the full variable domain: EPEVTQTPSHQVTQMGQEVILRCVPISNHLYFYWYRQILGQKVEFLVSFYNNEISEKSEIFDDQFSVERPDGSNFTLKIRSTKLEDSAMYFCASSGFGETQYFGPGTRLLVL.

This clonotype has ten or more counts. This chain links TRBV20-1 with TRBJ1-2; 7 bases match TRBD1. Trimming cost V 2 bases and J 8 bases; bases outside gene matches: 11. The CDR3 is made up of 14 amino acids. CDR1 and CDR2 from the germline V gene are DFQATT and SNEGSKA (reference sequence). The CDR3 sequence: CSARYLQGMGGYTF. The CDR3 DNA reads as TGCAGTGCTAGATACTTACAGGGGATGGGAGGCTACACCTTC.

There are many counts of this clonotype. The CDR3 spells CASSEGQGAYEQYF. CDR3 bases: TGCGCCAGCAGCGAGGGACAGGGGGCTTACGAGCAGTACTTC. The chain employs TRBV4-3 and TRBJ2-7, with 12 nucleotides matching TRBD1. This CDR3 has 14 residues. CDR1 and CDR2 from the germline V gene are LGHNA and YSLEER. The ends lost 5 bases at V and 4 bases at J; junction bases unmatched: 3.

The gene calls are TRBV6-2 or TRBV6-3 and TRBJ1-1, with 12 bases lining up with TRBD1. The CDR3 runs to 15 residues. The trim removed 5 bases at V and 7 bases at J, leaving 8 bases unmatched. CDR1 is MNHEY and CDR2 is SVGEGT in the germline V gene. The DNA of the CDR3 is TGTGCCAGCAGTCTCGGGACAGGGGGCGCGGGTGAAGCTTTCTTT. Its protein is CASSLGTGGAGEAFF.

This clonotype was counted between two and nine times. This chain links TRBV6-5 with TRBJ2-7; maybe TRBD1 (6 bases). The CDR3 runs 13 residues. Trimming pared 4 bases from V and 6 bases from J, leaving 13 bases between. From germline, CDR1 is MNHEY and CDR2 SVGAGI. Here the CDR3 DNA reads TGTGCCAGCAGTTCCAACCCGACAGGCGAGCAGTACTTC. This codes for CASSSNPTGEQYF.

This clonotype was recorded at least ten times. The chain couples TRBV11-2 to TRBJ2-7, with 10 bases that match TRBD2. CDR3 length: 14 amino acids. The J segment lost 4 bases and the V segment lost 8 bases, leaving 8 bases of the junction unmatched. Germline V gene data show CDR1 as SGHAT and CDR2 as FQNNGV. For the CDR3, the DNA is TGTGCCAGCCGATCCTCTAGCGGGAGTTACGAGCAGTACTTC. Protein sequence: CASRSSSGSYEQYF. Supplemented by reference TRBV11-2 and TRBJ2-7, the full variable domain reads EAGVAQSPRYKIIEKRQSVAFWCNPISGHATLYWYQQILGQGPKLLIQFQNNGVVDDSQLPKDRFSAERLKGVDSTLKIQPAKLEDSAVYLCASRSSSGSYEQYFGPGTRLTVT.

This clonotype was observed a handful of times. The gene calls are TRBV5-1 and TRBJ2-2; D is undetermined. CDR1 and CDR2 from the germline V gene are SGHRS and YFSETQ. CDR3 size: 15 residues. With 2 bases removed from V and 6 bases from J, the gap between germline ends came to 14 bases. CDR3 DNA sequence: TGCGCCAGCAGCTTAGGACGGGCCTTGGCCGGGGAGCTGTTTTTT. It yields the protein CASSLGRALAGELFF.

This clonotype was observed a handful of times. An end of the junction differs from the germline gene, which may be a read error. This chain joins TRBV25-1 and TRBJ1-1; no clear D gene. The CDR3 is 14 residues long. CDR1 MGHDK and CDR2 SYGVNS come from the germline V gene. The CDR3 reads CASSDSLVPTDAFF. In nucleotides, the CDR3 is TGTGCCAGCAGTGATAGTCTGGTTCCCACTGATGCTTTCTTT.

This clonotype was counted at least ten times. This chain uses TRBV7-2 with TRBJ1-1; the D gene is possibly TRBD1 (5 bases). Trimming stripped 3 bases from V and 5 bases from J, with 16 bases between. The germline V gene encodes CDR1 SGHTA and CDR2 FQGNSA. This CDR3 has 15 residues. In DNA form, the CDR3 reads TGTGCCAGCAGCTTGAGGATGGGGGGTCTGACTGAAGCTTTCTTT. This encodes CASSLRMGGLTEAFF.

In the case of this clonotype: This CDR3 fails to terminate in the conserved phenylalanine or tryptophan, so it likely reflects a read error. CDR3 coding DNA: TGTGCCAGCAGCGAACCACCCGGGGAGCTGTTTGTT. It yields the protein CASSEPPGELFV. The genes are TRBV6-1 and TRBJ2-2; D is unclear. The germline V and J ends were trimmed by 6 bases and 6 bases, with 8 bases remaining between them. There are 12 residues in the CDR3. Germline lookup yields CDR1 MNHNS and CDR2 SASEGT.

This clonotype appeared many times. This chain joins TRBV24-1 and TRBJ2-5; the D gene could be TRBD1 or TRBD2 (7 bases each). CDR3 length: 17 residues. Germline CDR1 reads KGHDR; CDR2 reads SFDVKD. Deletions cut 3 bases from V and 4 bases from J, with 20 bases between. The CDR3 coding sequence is TGTGCCACCAGTGATGCGGGAGCAGGGGGGTCAGGAGAGACCCAGTACTTC. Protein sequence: CATSDAGAGGSGETQYF.

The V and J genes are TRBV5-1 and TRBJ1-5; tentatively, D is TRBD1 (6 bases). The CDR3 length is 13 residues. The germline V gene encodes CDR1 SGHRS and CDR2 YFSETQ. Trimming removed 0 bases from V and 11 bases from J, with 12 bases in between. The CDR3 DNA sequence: TGCGCCAGCAGCTTGGTCGGGGGGCAGACCCAGCATTTT. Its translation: CASSLVGGQTQHF.

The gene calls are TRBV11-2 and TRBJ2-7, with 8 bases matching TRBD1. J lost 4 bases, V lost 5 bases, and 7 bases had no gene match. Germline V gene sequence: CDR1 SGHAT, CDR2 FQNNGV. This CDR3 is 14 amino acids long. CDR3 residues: CASSLGQGMYEQYF. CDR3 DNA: TGTGCCAGCAGCCTCGGACAGGGAATGTACGAGCAGTACTTC.